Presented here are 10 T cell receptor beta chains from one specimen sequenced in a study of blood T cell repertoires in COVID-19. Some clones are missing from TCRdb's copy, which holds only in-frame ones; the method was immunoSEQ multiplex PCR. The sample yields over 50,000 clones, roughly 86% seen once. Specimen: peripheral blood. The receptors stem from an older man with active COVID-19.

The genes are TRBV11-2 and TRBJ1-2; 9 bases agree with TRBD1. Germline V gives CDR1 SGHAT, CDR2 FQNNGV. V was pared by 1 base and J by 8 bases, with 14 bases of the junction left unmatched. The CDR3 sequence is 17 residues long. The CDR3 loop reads CASSLGLQGAWSGGYTF. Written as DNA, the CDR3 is TGTGCCAGCAGCTTAGGGTTACAGGGGGCCTGGTCCGGCGGCTACACCTTC.

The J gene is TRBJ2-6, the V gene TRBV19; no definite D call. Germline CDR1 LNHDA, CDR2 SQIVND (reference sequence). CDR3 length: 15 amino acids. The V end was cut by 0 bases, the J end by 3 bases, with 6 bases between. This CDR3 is CASSIELYGANVLTF. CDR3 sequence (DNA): TGTGCCAGTAGTATAGAACTTTATGGGGCCAACGTCCTGACTTTC.

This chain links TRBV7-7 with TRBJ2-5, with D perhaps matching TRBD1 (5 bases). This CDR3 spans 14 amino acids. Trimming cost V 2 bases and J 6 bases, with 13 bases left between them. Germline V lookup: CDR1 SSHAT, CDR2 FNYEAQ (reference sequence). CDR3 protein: CASSLRGPPQTQYF. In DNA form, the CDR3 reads TGTGCCAGCAGCTTAAGGGGCCCCCCCCAGACCCAGTACTTC.

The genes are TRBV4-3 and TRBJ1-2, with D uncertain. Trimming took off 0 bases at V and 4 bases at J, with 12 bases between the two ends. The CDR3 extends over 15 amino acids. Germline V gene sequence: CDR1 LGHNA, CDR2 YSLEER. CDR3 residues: CASSQDTNSGYGYTF. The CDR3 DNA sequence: TGCGCCAGCAGCCAAGATACAAACAGTGGCTATGGCTACACCTTC.

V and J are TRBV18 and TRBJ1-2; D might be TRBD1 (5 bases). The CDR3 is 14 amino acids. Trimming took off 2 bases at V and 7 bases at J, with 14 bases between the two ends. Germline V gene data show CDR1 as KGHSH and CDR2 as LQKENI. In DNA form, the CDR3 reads TGTGCCAGCTCACCAGAGGCCCAGGGCTCTGGCTACACCTTC. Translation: CASSPEAQGSGYTF. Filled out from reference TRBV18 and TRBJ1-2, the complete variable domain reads NAGVMQNPRHLVRRRGQEARLRCSPMKGHSHVYWYRQLPEEGLKFMVYLQKENIIDESGMPKERFSAEFPKEGPSILRIQQVVRGDSAAYFCASSPEAQGSGYTFGSGTRLTVV.

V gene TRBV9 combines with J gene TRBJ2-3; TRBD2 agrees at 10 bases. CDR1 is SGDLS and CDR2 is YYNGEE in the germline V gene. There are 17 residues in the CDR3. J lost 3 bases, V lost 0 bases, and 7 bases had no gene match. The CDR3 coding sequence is TGTGCCAGCAGCGTAGAAACACTAGCGGGGAGTACAGATACGCAGTATTTT. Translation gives CASSVETLAGSTDTQYF. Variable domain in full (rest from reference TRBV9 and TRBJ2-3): DSGVTQTPKHLITATGQRVTLRCSPRSGDLSVYWYQQSLDQGLQFLIQYYNGEERAKGNILERFSAQQFPDLHSELNLSSLELGDSALYFCASSVETLAGSTDTQYFGPGTRLTVL.

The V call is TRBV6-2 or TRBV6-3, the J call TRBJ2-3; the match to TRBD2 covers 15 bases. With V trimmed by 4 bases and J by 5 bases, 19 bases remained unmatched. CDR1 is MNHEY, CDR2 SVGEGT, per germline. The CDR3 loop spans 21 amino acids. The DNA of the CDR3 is TGTGCCAGCAGTTCCCACCTCCCGGGACTAGCGGGGGGACTCGCCGGAGATACGCAGTATTTT. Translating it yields CASSSHLPGLAGGLAGDTQYF.

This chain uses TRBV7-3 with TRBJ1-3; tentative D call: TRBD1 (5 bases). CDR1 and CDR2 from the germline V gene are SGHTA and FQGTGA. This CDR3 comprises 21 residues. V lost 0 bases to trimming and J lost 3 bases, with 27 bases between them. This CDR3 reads CASSLTPWRGTKGNLGNTIYF. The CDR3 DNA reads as TGTGCCAGCAGCTTAACCCCTTGGAGGGGCACTAAGGGAAATCTTGGAAACACCATATATTTT.

This chain's CDR3 is CASRISVRETQYF. For the CDR3, the DNA is TGTGCCAGCAGAATCAGTGTTCGAGAGACCCAGTACTTC. The V and J genes are TRBV6-5 and TRBJ2-5; no clear D. Per the germline V gene, CDR1 is MNHEY and CDR2 is SVGAGI. V lost 6 bases and J 4 bases, leaving 12 bases between the germline ends. The CDR3 consists of 13 residues.

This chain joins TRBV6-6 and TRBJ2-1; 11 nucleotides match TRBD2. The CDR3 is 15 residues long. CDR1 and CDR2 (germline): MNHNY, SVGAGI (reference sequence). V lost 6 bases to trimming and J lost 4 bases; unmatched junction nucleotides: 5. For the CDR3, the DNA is TGTGCCAGCAGCATTCTAGCGGGGGGATACAATGAGCAGTTCTTC. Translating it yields CASSILAGGYNEQFF.